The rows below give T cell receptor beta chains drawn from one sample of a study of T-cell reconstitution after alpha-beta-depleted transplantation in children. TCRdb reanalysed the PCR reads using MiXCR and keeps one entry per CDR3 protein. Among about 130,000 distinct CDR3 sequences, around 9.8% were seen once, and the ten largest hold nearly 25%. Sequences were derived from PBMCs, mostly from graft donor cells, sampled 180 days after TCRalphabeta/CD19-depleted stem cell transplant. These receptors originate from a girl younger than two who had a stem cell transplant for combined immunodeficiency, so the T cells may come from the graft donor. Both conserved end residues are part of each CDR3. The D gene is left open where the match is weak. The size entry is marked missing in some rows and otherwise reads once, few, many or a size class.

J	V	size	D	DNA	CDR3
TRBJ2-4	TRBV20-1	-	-	TGCAGTGCCAACCCGGCGGGGAGTATCAACATTCAGTACTTC	CSANPAGSINIQYF
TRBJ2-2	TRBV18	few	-	TGTGCCAGCTCACCACCGGCGCGGGCGAACACCGGGGAGCTGTTTTTT	CASSPPARANTGELFF
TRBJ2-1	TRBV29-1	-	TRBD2	TGCAGCGTTGAATCTAGCGGGGGCAGGAATGAGCAGTTCTTC	CSVESSGGRNEQFF
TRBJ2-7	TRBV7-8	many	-	TGTGCCAGCAGCTTAGACCCTGGATCGACCTACGAGCAGTACTTC	CASSLDPGSTYEQYF
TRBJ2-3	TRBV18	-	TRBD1	TGTGCCAGCTCACCCGGGACAGGGGGCACAGATACGCAGTATTTT	CASSPGTGGTDTQYF
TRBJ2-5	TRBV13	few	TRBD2	TGTGCCAGCAGCTTACGGGGGGTCGGTAAGACCCAGTACTTC	CASSLRGVGKTQYF
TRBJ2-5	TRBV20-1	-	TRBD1	TGCAGTGCTAGGTCCAGGGGGTCGGAGAGGGAGACCCAGTACTTC	CSARSRGSERETQYF
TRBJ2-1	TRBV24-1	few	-	TGTGCCACCAGTGAAGCGGACAGTCTCTGGGGTGAGCAGTTCTTC	CATSEADSLWGEQFF
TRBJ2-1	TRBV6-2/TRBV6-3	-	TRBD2	TGTGCCAGCAGAATGTGGGAGACTAGCCCTTACAATGAGCAGTTCTTC	CASRMWETSPYNEQFF
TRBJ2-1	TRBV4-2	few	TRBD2	TGTGCCAGCAGCCGCTTACTAGCGGCCACAAACAATGAGCAGTTCTTC	CASSRLLAATNNEQFF
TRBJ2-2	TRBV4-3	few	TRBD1	TGCGCCAGCAGCCAACGGACAGGGGCGCACACCGGGGAGCTGTTTTTT	CASSQRTGAHTGELFF
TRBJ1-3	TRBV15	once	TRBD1	TGTGCCACCAGCAGAGATCTGGACAGGCCAACCTCTGGAAACACCATATATTTT	CATSRDLDRPTSGNTIYF
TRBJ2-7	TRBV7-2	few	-	TGTGCCAGCAGCTTGACCGGGACGGCGACCTACGAGCAGTACTTC	CASSLTGTATYEQYF
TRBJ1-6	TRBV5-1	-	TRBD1	TGCGCCAGCAGAACCGGGACAGCGAATTCACCCCTCCACTTT	CASRTGTANSPLHF
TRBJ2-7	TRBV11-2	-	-	TGTGCCAGCAGCCCCGCCTACCGGGCCGTTCAGCAGTACTTC	CASSPAYRAVQQYF
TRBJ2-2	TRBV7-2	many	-	TGTGCCAGCAGCTTTTTTACAGGGAAGTTGTTTTTT	CASSFFTGKLFF
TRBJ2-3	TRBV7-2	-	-	TGTGCCAGCAGCTTAGGCAGACCACGCACAGATACGCAGTATTTT	CASSLGRPRTDTQYF
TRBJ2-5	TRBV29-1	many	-	TGCAGCGTTAAAAACCAAAGAGACGGCCAGTACTTC	CSVKNQRDGQYF
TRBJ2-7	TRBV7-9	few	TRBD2	TGTGCCAGCAGCTGGGGGGGGTCCCGATACGAGCAGTACTTC	CASSWGGSRYEQYF
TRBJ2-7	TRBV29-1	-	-	TGCAGCGTTCCACAGCGCACCTACGAGCAGTACTTC	CSVPQRTYEQYF
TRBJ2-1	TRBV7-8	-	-	TGTGCCAGCAGCTCCGCCGGGGCGGGCGGTGGATATGAGCAGTTCTTC	CASSSAGAGGGYEQFF
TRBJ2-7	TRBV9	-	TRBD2	TGTGCCAGCAGCGTTGGCGGGACTAGCGTCTCCTACGAGCAGTACTTC	CASSVGGTSVSYEQYF
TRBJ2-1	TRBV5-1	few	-	TGCGCCAGCAGCACACAGCCGACTAGGGGCAATGAGCAGTTCTTC	CASSTQPTRGNEQFF
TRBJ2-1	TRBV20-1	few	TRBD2	TGCAGTGCTAGGGGGGGACTAGCGGGAGGAGGTTGGAATGAGCAGTTCTTC	CSARGGLAGGGWNEQFF
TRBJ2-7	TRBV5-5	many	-	TGTGCCAGCAGCTTGAGGGCCTCCTTCGACGAGCAGTACTTC	CASSLRASFDEQYF
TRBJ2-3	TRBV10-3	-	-	TGTGCCATCAGTGAGTCCCCTTTCGACACAGATACGCAGTATTTT	CAISESPFDTDTQYF
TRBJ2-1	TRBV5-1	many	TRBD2	TGCGCCAGCAGCTTACCTAGCGGGGTGCAGTTCTTC	CASSLPSGVQFF
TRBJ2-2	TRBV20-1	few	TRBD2	TGCAGTGCTAGCAGATCCCCGGGACTACGTTACACCGGGGAGCTGTTTTTT	CSASRSPGLRYTGELFF
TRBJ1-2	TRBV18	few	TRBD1	TGTGCCAGCTCACCACGAACCGGGACAGGGGGATCAGTCTACACCTTC	CASSPRTGTGGSVYTF
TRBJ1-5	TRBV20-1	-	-	TGCAGTGCTAGAGATAGCCGGGCCTCCTATAGCAATCAGCCCCAGCATTTT	CSARDSRASYSNQPQHF
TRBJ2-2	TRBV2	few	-	TGTGCCAGCTCAGGGGAAACCGGGGAGCTGTTTTTT	CASSGETGELFF
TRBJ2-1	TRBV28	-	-	TGTGCCAGCAGTTTCTTGCCGAGCTCCTACAATGAGCAGTTCTTC	CASSFLPSSYNEQFF
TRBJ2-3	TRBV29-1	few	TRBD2	TGCAGCGTTTCCGGGACTAGCGGGAGAGGAGGCACAGATACGCAGTATTTT	CSVSGTSGRGGTDTQYF
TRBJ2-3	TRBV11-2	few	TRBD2	TGTGCCAGCAGCTTCGGTCGGGGGGGCACAGATACGCAGTATTTT	CASSFGRGGTDTQYF
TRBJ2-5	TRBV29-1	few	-	TGCAGCGTTTGGTTACAGGGCTTTCAAGAGACCCAGTACTTC	CSVWLQGFQETQYF
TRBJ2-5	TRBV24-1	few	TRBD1	TGTGCCACCAGCACCCAGACAGGGCCCCAAGAGACCCAGTACTTC	CATSTQTGPQETQYF
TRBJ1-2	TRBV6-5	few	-	TGTGCCAGCAGTTACACCGGAACAGGGTGGTATGGCTACACCTTC	CASSYTGTGWYGYTF
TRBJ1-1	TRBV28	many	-	TGTGCCAGCAGGATCAATAGGAGGAACACTGAAGCTTTCTTT	CASRINRRNTEAFF
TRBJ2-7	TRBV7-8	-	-	TGTGCCAGCAGCTTAGCGCCGCGGAGGGACTACGAGCAGTACTTC	CASSLAPRRDYEQYF